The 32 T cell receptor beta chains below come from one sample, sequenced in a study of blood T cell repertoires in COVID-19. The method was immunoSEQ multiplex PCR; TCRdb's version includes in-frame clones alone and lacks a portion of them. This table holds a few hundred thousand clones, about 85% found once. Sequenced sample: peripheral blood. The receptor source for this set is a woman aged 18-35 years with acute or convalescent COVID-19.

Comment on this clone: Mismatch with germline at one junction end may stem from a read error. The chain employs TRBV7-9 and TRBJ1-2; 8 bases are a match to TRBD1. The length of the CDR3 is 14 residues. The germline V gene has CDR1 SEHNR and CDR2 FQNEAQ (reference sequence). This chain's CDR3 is CASSPDRDDYGYAF. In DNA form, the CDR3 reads TGTGCCAGCAGCCCGGACAGGGACGACTATGGCTACGCCTTC.

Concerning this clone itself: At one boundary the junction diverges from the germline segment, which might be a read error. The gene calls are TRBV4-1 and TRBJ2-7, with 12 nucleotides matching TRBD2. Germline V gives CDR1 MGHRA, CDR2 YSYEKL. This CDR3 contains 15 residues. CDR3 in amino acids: CASRQGLAGKNEQYF. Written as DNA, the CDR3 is TGCGCCAGCAGACAAGGACTAGCGGGGAAGAACGAGCAGTACTTC.

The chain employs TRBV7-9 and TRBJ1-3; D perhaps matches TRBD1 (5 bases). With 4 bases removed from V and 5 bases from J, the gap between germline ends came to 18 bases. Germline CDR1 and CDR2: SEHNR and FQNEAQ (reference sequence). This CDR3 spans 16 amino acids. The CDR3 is CASSSNNPGFRNTIYF. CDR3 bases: TGTGCCAGCAGCTCGAATAACCCAGGGTTTAGAAACACCATATATTTT. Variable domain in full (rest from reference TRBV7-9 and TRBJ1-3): DTGVSQNPRHKITKRGQNVTFRCDPISEHNRLYWYRQTLGQGPEFLTYFQNEAQLEKSRLLSDRFSAERPKGSFSTLEIQRTEQGDSAMYLCASSSNNPGFRNTIYFGEGSWLTVV.

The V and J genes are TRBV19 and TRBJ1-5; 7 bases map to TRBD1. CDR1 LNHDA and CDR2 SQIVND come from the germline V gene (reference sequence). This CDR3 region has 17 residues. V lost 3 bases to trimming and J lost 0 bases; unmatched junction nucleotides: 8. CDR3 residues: CASSIRGTAISNQPQHF. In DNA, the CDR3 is TGTGCCAGTAGTATTAGGGGGACAGCTATTAGCAATCAGCCCCAGCATTTT.

CDR3 bases: TGCGCCAGCAGCTCTAACCGCCTACAGGGTAACTATGGCTACACCTTC. This gives the protein CASSSNRLQGNYGYTF. This chain connects TRBV5-1 to TRBJ1-2, with D possibly TRBD1 on 6 matching bases. V was pared by 3 bases and J by 1 base, with 16 bases between. CDR3 length: 16 amino acids. Germline V lookup: CDR1 SGHRS, CDR2 YFSETQ.

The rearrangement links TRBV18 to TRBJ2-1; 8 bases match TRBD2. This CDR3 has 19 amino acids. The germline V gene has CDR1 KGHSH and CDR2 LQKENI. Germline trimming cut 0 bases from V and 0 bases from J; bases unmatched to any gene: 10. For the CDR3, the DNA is TGTGCCAGCTCACCACCCCAAGGGGAGGCGGGAGGCTCCTACAATGAGCAGTTCTTC. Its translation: CASSPPQGEAGGSYNEQFF.

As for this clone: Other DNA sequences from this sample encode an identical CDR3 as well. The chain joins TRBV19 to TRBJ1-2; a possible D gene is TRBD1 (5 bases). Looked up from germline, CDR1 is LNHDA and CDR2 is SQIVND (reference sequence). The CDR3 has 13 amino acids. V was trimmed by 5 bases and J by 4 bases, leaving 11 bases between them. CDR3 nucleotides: TGTGCCAGTAGTCGTGGACAATTCTATGGCTACACCTTC. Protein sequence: CASSRGQFYGYTF. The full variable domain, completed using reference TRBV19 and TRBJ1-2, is DGGITQSPKYLFRKEGQNVTLSCEQNLNHDAMYWYRQDPGQGLRLIYYSQIVNDFQKGDIAEGYSVSREKKESFPLTVTSAQKNPTAFYLCASSRGQFYGYTFGSGTRLTVV.

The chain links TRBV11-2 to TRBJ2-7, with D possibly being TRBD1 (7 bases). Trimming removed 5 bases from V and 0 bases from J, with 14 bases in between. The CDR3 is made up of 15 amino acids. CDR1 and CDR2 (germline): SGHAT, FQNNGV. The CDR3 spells CASSLGQDYSYEQYF. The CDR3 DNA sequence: TGTGCCAGCAGCCTCGGACAGGACTACTCCTACGAGCAGTACTTC.

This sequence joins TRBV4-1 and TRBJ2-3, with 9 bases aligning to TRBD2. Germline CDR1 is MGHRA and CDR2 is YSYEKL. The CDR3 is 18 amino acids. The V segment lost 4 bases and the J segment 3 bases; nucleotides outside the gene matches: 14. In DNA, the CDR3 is TGCGCCAGCAGCCCGGGACTAGCTCTTGGTACTGGGACAGATACGCAGTATTTT. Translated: CASSPGLALGTGTDTQYF.

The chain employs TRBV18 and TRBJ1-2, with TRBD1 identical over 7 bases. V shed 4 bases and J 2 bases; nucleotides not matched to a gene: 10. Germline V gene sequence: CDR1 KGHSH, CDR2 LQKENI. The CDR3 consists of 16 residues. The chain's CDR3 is CASSQNLLQGNYGYTF. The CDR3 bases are TGTGCCAGCTCACAAAACCTTTTACAGGGGAACTATGGCTACACCTTC.

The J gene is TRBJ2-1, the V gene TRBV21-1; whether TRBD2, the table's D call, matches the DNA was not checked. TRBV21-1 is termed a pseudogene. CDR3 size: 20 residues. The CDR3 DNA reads TGTGCCAGCAGCAAGGGGACAGAGACTCCCGGGACTAGCGGCTACAATGAGCAGTTCTTC. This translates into CASSKGTETPGTSGYNEQFF.

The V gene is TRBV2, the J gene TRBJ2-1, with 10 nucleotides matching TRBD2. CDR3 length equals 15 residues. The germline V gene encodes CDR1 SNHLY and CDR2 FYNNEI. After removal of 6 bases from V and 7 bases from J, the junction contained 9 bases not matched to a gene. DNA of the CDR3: TGTGCCAGCAGAGCTAGCGGGAGCGCGGGGAATGAGCAGTTCTTC. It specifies CASRASGSAGNEQFF.

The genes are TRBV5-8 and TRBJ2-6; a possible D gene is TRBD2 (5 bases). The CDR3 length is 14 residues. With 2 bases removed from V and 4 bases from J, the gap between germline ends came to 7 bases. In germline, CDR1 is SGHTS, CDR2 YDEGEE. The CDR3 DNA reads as TGTGCCAGCAGCTTAACGGGGGGGGCCAACGTCCTGACTTTC. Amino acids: CASSLTGGANVLTF.

This CDR3 reads CASSPMAPEKLFF. The CDR3 region has the DNA TGTGCCAGCAGTCCCATGGCCCCTGAAAAACTGTTTTTT. The chain couples TRBV12-3 or TRBV12-4 to TRBJ1-4, with no clear D. V lost 5 bases to trimming and J lost 7 bases, with 11 bases between them. This CDR3 has 13 amino acids.

The DNA of the CDR3 is TGTGCCAGCGGCTTAAGACAGCTCGAGCAGTACTTC. Protein product: CASGLRQLEQYF. This chain uses TRBV27 with TRBJ2-7, with a possible D match to TRBD1 (5 bases). V shed 8 bases and J shed 6 bases, with 14 bases lying between them. Germline V gene data show CDR1 as MNHEY and CDR2 as SMNVEV (reference sequence). The CDR3 extends over 12 amino acids.

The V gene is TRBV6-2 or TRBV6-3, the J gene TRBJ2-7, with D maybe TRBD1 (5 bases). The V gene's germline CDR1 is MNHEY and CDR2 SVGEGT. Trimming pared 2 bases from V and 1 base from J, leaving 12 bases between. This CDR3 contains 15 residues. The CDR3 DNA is TGTGCCAGCAGTTACCCCCCGCAGGGATCCTACGAGCAGTACTTC. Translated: CASSYPPQGSYEQYF.

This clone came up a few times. DNA for the CDR3: TGTGCCAGCAGCCGACTGGACACTCCTAACTATGGCTACACCTTC. Protein: CASSRLDTPNYGYTF. This chain joins TRBV14 and TRBJ1-2, with D tentatively TRBD1 (5 bases). The CDR3 spans 15 residues. Deletions cut 4 bases from V and 0 bases from J, with 12 bases between. CDR1 and CDR2 from the germline V gene are SGHDN and FVKESK.

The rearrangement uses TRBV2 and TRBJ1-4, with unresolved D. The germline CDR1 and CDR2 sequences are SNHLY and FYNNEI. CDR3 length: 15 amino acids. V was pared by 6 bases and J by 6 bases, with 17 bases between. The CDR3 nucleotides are TGTGCCAGCAGCTGGGTTGCCCGCGGCGATGAAAAACTGTTTTTT. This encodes CASSWVARGDEKLFF.

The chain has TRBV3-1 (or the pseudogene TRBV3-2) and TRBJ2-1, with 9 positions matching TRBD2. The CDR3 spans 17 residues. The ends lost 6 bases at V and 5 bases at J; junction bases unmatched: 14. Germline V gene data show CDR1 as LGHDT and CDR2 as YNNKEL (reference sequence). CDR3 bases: TGTGCCAGCAGGCGTAATACCGGGACTAGCAGAGACAATGAGCAGTTCTTC. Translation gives CASRRNTGTSRDNEQFF.

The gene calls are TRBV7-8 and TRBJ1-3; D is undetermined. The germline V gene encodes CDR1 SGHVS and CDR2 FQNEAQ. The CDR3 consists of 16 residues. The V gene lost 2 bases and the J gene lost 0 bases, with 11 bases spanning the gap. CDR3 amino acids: CASSLTQRSSGNTIYF. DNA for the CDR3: TGTGCCAGCAGCTTAACACAGCGGTCCTCTGGAAACACCATATATTTT.

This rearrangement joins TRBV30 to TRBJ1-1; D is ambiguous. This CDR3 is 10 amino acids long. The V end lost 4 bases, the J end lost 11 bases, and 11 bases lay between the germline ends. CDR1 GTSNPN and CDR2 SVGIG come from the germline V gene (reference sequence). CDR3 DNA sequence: TGTGCCTGGAATCGAGTCGCCGCTTTCTTT. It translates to CAWNRVAAFF.

Here the CDR3 DNA reads TGTGCCAGCAGCGTAGGTGGAACAGGGGGCTTCCGAGAGACCCAGTACTTC. Residues: CASSVGGTGGFRETQYF. V is TRBV9 and J is TRBJ2-5; 9 bases map to TRBD1. V shed 0 bases, J shed 4 bases, and the junction held 10 bases outside the gene matches. The V gene's germline CDR1 is SGDLS and CDR2 YYNGEE. CDR3 length: 17 residues.

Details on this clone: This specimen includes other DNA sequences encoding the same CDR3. CDR3 sequence: CASSLGLAGGQETQYF. The CDR3 DNA is TGCGCCAGCAGCTTGGGATTAGCGGGGGGGCAAGAGACCCAGTACTTC. The chain links TRBV5-1 to TRBJ2-5; 11 bases are shared with TRBD2. Unmatched junction bases numbered 3, after V lost 0 bases and J lost 2 bases. CDR1 and CDR2 (germline): SGHRS, YFSETQ. This CDR3 comprises 16 residues.

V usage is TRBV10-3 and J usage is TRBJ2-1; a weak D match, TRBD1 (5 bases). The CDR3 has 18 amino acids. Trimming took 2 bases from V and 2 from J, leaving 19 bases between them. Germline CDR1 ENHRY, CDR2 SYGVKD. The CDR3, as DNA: TGTGCCATCAGTGAGGTAGGCATGGACACTGGGGCCTACAATGAGCAGTTCTTC. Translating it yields CAISEVGMDTGAYNEQFF.

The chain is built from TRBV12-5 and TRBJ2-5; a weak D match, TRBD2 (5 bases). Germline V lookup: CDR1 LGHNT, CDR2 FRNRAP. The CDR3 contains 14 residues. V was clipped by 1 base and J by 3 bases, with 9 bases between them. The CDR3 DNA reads TGTGCTAGTGGTTTGGGCCCGGGGAAAGAGACCCAGTACTTC. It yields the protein CASGLGPGKETQYF.

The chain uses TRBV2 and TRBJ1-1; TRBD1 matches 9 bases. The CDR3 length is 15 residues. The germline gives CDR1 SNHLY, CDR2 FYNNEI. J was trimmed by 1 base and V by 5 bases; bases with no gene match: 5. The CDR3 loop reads CASSLQGAGNTEAFF. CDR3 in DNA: TGTGCCAGCAGTCTACAGGGGGCCGGGAACACTGAAGCTTTCTTT.

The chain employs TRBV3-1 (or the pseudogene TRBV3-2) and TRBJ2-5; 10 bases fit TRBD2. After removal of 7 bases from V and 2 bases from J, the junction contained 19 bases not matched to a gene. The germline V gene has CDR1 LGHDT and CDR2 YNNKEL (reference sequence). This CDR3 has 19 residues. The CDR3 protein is CASTASLASGSSGQETQYF. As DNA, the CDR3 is TGTGCCAGCACCGCAAGTTTAGCTAGCGGGAGCTCTGGGCAAGAGACCCAGTACTTC.

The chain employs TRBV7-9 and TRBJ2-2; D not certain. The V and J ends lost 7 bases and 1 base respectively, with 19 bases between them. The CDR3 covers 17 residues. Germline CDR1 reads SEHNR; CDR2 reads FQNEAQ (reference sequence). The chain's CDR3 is CASNPDRVNRNTGELFF. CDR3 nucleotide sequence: TGTGCCAGCAACCCTGATCGAGTTAACAGGAACACCGGGGAGCTGTTTTTT.

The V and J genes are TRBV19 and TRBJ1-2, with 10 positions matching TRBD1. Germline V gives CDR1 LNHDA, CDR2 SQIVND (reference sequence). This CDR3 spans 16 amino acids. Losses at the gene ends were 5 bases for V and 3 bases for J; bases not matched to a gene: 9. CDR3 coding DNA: TGTGCCAGTAGTTCCCCTGGGACAGGGGAACACTATGGCTACACCTTC. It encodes CASSSPGTGEHYGYTF.

CDR3 nucleotides: TGTGCCAGCAGCCAAGATAGCACAGGGCAAGAGACCCAGTACTTC. Its translation: CASSQDSTGQETQYF. The chain combines TRBV4-2 with TRBJ2-5, with D perhaps matching TRBD1 (6 bases). Trimming removed 0 bases at V and 2 bases at J, with 10 bases between. The CDR3 consists of 15 residues. CDR1 is LGHNA and CDR2 is YNFKEQ in the germline V gene.

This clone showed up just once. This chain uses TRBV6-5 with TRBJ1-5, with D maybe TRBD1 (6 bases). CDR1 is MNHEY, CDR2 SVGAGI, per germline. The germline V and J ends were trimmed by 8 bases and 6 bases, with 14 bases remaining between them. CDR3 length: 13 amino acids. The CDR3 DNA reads TGTGCCAGCTCGGACAGCTTGGGTCAGCCCCAGCATTTT. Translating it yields CASSDSLGQPQHF.

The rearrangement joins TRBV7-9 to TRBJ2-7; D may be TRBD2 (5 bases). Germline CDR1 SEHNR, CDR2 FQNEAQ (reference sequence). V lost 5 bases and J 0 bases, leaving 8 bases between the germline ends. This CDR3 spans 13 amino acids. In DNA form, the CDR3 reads TGTGCCAGCAGCCGTACTAGCTCCTACGAGCAGTACTTC. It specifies CASSRTSSYEQYF.